The T cell receptor beta chain described here comes from a study of CD8+CD57+ T cells in acquired aplastic anemia. Study information: The study obtained an average of 3.2 ug of DNA from sorted CD4+ and CD8+ cells.

Germline CDR1 and CDR2: SGDLS and YYNGEE. This CDR3 spans 14 amino acids. V shed 0 bases and J shed 4 bases, with 10 bases lying between them. Both TCR beta VDJ combination and CDR3 sequence profiling were carried out. Genomic DNA was the template for this profiling. TCRdb reanalysed the reads using MiXCR and keeps one entry per CDR3 protein. Found here are 310,000 or so distinct CDR3 sequences, about three fifths of them singletons; the top ten hold approximately 1.3%. Sequencing was done on patients that had shown CD8+CD57+ cell expansion by flow cytometry. Everyone among the patients had severe acquired aplastic anemia.

The TCR was taken from a human donor with aplastic anemia. Sequences were obtained from sorted CD4+, CD8+, or CD8+CD57+ T cells (not recorded which) from PBMCs. V usage is TRBV9 and J usage is TRBJ1-2; D remains ambiguous. CDR3 in DNA: TGTGCCAGCAGCGTAGGGCGACCGAGCTATGGCTACACCTTC. The encoded protein is CASSVGRPSYGYTF.